A single TCR beta chain is shown here with its context. Its specificity is not known. The data belong to a study of cytomegalovirus exposure and HLA in healthy donors. V gave up 1 base and J gave up 3 bases, with 7 bases separating them. CDR1 is SGHDN and CDR2 is FVKESK in the germline V gene. This CDR3 has 13 amino acids. General observations from the study: The study flagged some 180 TCR beta chains as cytomegalovirus-associated. Presence/absence analyses treated sequencing depth as roughly uniform across donors. In a later analysis, most CMV-associated TCR beta chains appeared HLA-restricted.

PCR was performed using 60 Vbeta and 13 Jbeta primers. TCRdb keeps only in-frame clones here, not all; method: immunoSEQ multiplex PCR. The repertoire holds more than 100,000 clones, with 79% as singletons. The chain is built from TRBV14 and TRBJ2-7, with D possibly TRBD1 on 5 matching bases. Sequencing was carried out using PBMCs. This clonotype was obtained from a male donor in good health and CMV-seronegative. The CDR3 DNA follows: TGTGCCAGCAGCCAAGCAGGGTACTACGAGCAGTACTTC. Translating gives CASSQAGYYEQYF.